This is a list of T cell receptor beta chains from one sample in a study of blood T cell repertoires in COVID-19. TCRdb keeps only in-frame clones here, not all; method: immunoSEQ multiplex PCR. This table has over 25,000 clones, 84% appearing once. The sequencing sample was made of peripheral blood. The receptors were gathered from a woman older than 75 with acute or convalescent COVID-19. The conserved cysteine and the conserved F or W are not part of the CDR3 here. The D gene is left open where the match is weak.

D gene: TRBD2; V gene: TRBV7-9; J gene: TRBJ2-7; CDR3 protein: ASTRPTSGSHEQY
D gene: -; V gene: TRBV21-1; J gene: TRBJ1-2; CDR3 protein: ASSKTPQGYGYT
D gene: -; V gene: TRBV7-6; J gene: TRBJ2-7; CDR3 protein: ASSPRFNDEQY
D gene: TRBD1; V gene: TRBV2; J gene: TRBJ1-2; CDR3 protein: ASREGQGGYGYT
D gene: -; V gene: TRBV6-2/TRBV6-3; J gene: TRBJ1-2; CDR3 protein: ASSYVIRYGYT
D gene: -; V gene: TRBV7-2; J gene: TRBJ2-2; CDR3 protein: ASSLTGNTGELF
D gene: TRBD1; V gene: TRBV30; J gene: TRBJ1-2; CDR3 protein: AWSGQGASYGYT
D gene: TRBD2; V gene: TRBV5-1; J gene: TRBJ2-2; CDR3 protein: ASSQGLAGGTGELF
D gene: TRBD2; V gene: TRBV24-1; J gene: TRBJ2-1; CDR3 protein: ATTPSGGFNEQF
D gene: TRBD1; V gene: TRBV12-3/TRBV12-4; J gene: TRBJ1-5; CDR3 protein: ASRRTGPQH
D gene: -; V gene: TRBV19; J gene: TRBJ1-4; CDR3 protein: ATRTGATNEKLF
D gene: -; V gene: TRBV12-3/TRBV12-4; J gene: TRBJ2-7; CDR3 protein: ASSFTVPGEQY
D gene: -; V gene: TRBV6-5; J gene: TRBJ1-5; CDR3 protein: ASINRDTYNQPQH
D gene: -; V gene: TRBV5-4; J gene: TRBJ2-5; CDR3 protein: ASSLAPKETQY
D gene: -; V gene: TRBV19; J gene: TRBJ1-5; CDR3 protein: ASSIDPGGTGQPQH
D gene: TRBD2; V gene: TRBV28; J gene: TRBJ2-3; CDR3 protein: ASSSGTSKRDTQY
D gene: -; V gene: TRBV4-1; J gene: TRBJ1-6; CDR3 protein: ASRPGHNNSPLH
D gene: -; V gene: TRBV28; J gene: TRBJ1-1; CDR3 protein: ASSRYRVPEAF
D gene: -; V gene: TRBV24-1; J gene: TRBJ2-3; CDR3 protein: ATGRDNTDTQY
D gene: -; V gene: TRBV27; J gene: TRBJ2-7; CDR3 protein: ASSLGSGLYEQY
D gene: -; V gene: TRBV28; J gene: TRBJ1-5; CDR3 protein: ASILVGVRQPQH
D gene: -; V gene: TRBV14; J gene: TRBJ1-1; CDR3 protein: ASSQSFSTEAF
D gene: TRBD1; V gene: TRBV19; J gene: TRBJ1-1; CDR3 protein: ASSGTGGATEAF
D gene: TRBD1; V gene: TRBV27; J gene: TRBJ2-2; CDR3 protein: ASRRGQENTGELF
D gene: TRBD1; V gene: TRBV28; J gene: TRBJ1-5; CDR3 protein: ASRPGTGLNQPQH
D gene: TRBD2; V gene: TRBV27; J gene: TRBJ2-1; CDR3 protein: ASSFGVRGGSYNEQF
D gene: TRBD1; V gene: TRBV7-3; J gene: TRBJ2-3; CDR3 protein: ASRPSRGFTSTDTQY
D gene: -; V gene: TRBV7-2; J gene: TRBJ1-3; CDR3 protein: ASSPLRTPGGGNTIY
D gene: TRBD2; V gene: TRBV19; J gene: TRBJ2-5; CDR3 protein: ASSVTSGDYETQY
D gene: -; V gene: TRBV27; J gene: TRBJ2-4; CDR3 protein: ASTPRDSNIQY
D gene: TRBD2; V gene: TRBV24-1; J gene: TRBJ2-3; CDR3 protein: ATSDPSGRASDTQY
D gene: TRBD2; V gene: TRBV7-2; J gene: TRBJ2-3; CDR3 protein: ASSFWEGPSTDTQY
D gene: TRBD1; V gene: TRBV6-5; J gene: TRBJ1-2; CDR3 protein: ATGQANYGYT
D gene: TRBD2; V gene: TRBV6-2/TRBV6-3; J gene: TRBJ2-7; CDR3 protein: ASSYSRLAGVVGEQY
D gene: -; V gene: TRBV28; J gene: TRBJ1-6; CDR3 protein: ASGGGRGYNSPLH
D gene: TRBD2; V gene: TRBV6-1; J gene: TRBJ2-3; CDR3 protein: ASSEREAGGRTDTQY
D gene: -; V gene: TRBV2; J gene: TRBJ2-4; CDR3 protein: ASSEGTGSSKNIQY
D gene: -; V gene: TRBV6-5; J gene: TRBJ2-7; CDR3 protein: ASSYTGTLYEQY
D gene: TRBD1; V gene: TRBV29-1; J gene: TRBJ1-1; CDR3 protein: SGGTANTEAF